Listed here are 30 T cell receptor beta chains from one sample, sequenced in a study of blood T cell repertoires in COVID-19. The table came from immunoSEQ multiplex PCR; TCRdb's copy has only in-frame clones and leaves some out. The table lists more than 25,000 clones, less than 95% of them singletons. The material sequenced was peripheral blood. The receptors shown here come from a man between 65 and 80 years old with active or convalescent COVID-19.

The gene calls are TRBV6-1 and TRBJ1-3; possible D gene TRBD1, 5 bases. The CDR3 covers 15 residues. The V gene's germline CDR1 is MNHNS and CDR2 SASEGT. V was cut by 2 bases and J by 14 bases, with 22 bases left in between. The CDR3 DNA is TGTGCCAGCAGTGAAAGGACCCGACCGGGACTCTCCTTATATTTT. It is translated as CASSERTRPGLSLYF.

This clone was detected only once. The CDR3 sequence: CASSRWPGEIAAFF. CDR3 nucleotides: TGCGCCAGCAGCCGCTGGCCGGGGGAAATTGCGGCTTTCTTT. The chain joins TRBV5-1 to TRBJ1-1, with D perhaps matching TRBD1 (5 bases). V lost 4 bases, J lost 11 bases, and 21 bases lay in between. The CDR3 covers 14 residues. Germline CDR1 reads SGHRS; CDR2 reads YFSETQ.

This chain uses TRBV5-1 with TRBJ1-2; TRBD1 might be the D (5 bases). Per the germline V gene, CDR1 is SGHRS and CDR2 is YFSETQ. CDR3 length equals 15 residues. The V end lost 0 bases, the J end lost 5 bases, and 14 bases lay between the germline ends. The CDR3 coding sequence is TGCGCCAGCAGCTTGGATCCTGCCAGGGTATATGGCTACACCTTC. Translation gives CASSLDPARVYGYTF.

This clone was counted between two and nine times. V and J are TRBV10-3 and TRBJ1-6; the D gene is possibly TRBD1 (6 bases). The CDR3 contains 15 residues. Germline CDR1 ENHRY, CDR2 SYGVKD. V was shortened by 0 bases and J by 4 bases, with 7 bases between the two germline ends. The CDR3 spells CAISESRGYNSPLHF. The DNA for the CDR3 is TGTGCCATCAGTGAGTCGAGGGGGTATAATTCACCCCTCCACTTT.

V usage is TRBV11-3 and J usage is TRBJ2-7; TRBD1 might be the D (6 bases). V was shortened by 7 bases and J by 4 bases, with 14 bases between the two germline ends. Germline assignment: CDR1 SGHNT and CDR2 YENEEA. This CDR3 is 13 amino acids long. The CDR3 sequence: CASNIRDTYEQYF. CDR3 nucleotide sequence: TGTGCCAGCAACATACGGGACACATACGAGCAGTACTTC. The complete variable domain, with remaining parts taken from reference TRBV11-3 and TRBJ2-7, reads EAGVVQSPRYKIIEKKQPVAFWCNPISGHNTLYWYLQNLGQGPELLIRYENEEAVDDSQLPKDRFSAERLKGVDSTLKIQPAELGDSAVYLCASNIRDTYEQYFGPGTRLTVT.

The chain links TRBV9 to TRBJ2-5; a weak D match, TRBD1 (5 bases). CDR3 length: 14 amino acids. V was clipped by 0 bases and J by 1 base, with 7 bases between them. Germline CDR1 reads SGDLS; CDR2 reads YYNGEE. The CDR3 region has the DNA TGTGCCAGCAGCGTAGGAACAGGCCAAGAGACCCAGTACTTC. It encodes CASSVGTGQETQYF.

This sequence joins TRBV19 and TRBJ1-5, with TRBD1 as a possible D gene (5 bases). This CDR3 region has 18 residues. V lost 5 bases, J lost 0 bases, and 20 bases lay in between. CDR1 is LNHDA and CDR2 is SQIVND in the germline V gene (reference sequence). The CDR3 DNA reads as TGTGCCAGTAGTTACGGGACTCCCTCGTCTTATAGCAATCAGCCCCAGCATTTT. Protein sequence: CASSYGTPSSYSNQPQHF.

This sequence joins TRBV19 and TRBJ2-5, with a tentative D call TRBD1 (6 bases). CDR3 size: 14 residues. The V end lost 1 base, the J end lost 2 bases, and 8 bases lay between the germline ends. In germline, CDR1 is LNHDA, CDR2 SQIVND (reference sequence). The CDR3 DNA reads as TGTGCCAGTAGTATAGGGACAGTACAAGAGACCCAGTACTTC. Amino acids: CASSIGTVQETQYF.

This clone came up once. The chain joins TRBV4-3 to TRBJ1-1; no clear D. CDR1 and CDR2 (germline): LGHNA, YSLEER. Trimming took off 1 base at V and 1 base at J, with 7 bases between the two ends. This CDR3 spans 14 amino acids. The CDR3 DNA is TGCGCCAGCAGCCAAGGGGCGGGGAACACTGAAGCTTTCTTT. Translating gives CASSQGAGNTEAFF.

V and J are TRBV6-6 and TRBJ2-3; 9 bases are a match to TRBD2. Germline CDR1 MNHNY, CDR2 SVGAGI (reference sequence). This CDR3 contains 15 residues. J was trimmed by 7 bases and V by 2 bases; bases with no gene match: 7. DNA for the CDR3: TGTGCCAGCAGTTACGGGCGGGAGGGCCCCCATACGCAGTATTTT. Residues: CASSYGREGPHTQYF.

V usage is TRBV18 and J usage is TRBJ1-3; the D is unclear. Germline assignment: CDR1 KGHSH and CDR2 LQKENI. With 8 bases removed from V and 7 bases from J, the gap between germline ends came to 15 bases. This CDR3 has 13 residues. In DNA form, the CDR3 reads TGTGCCAGCCTAGGCCCCGGAGGTAACACCATATATTTT. Translated: CASLGPGGNTIYF.

In DNA, the CDR3 is TGTGCCATCAGTCTAGCTAGCGGGGGGGCGTCCTTTCAGTTCTTC. Protein sequence: CAISLASGGASFQFF. The chain carries TRBV10-3 and TRBJ2-1; TRBD2 aligns across 12 bases. The V gene end was trimmed by 5 bases and the J gene end by 13 bases; junction bases not matched to a gene: 12. The CDR3 totals 15 residues. The germline gives CDR1 ENHRY, CDR2 SYGVKD.

This clone was observed once. The chain has TRBV5-1 and TRBJ1-5; 7 positions match TRBD1. Germline CDR1 SGHRS, CDR2 YFSETQ. The V gene end was trimmed by 10 bases and the J gene end by 4 bases; junction bases not matched to a gene: 14. The CDR3 runs to 15 residues. The CDR3 DNA is TGCGCCTCCGCCCCCACAGGGGCGCAAAATCAGCCCCAGCATTTT. Encoded protein: CASAPTGAQNQPQHF.

The chain employs TRBV27 and TRBJ1-2, with 9 bases identical to TRBD1. CDR3 length: 15 residues. Germline CDR1 MNHEY, CDR2 SMNVEV (reference sequence). V shed 0 bases and J 8 bases; nucleotides not matched to a gene: 7. CDR3 DNA: TGTGCCAGCAGTTTATCCACAGGGGGCGTTAAGGGCTACACCTTC. It codes for CASSLSTGGVKGYTF.

A few counts support this clone. The chain couples TRBV18 to TRBJ1-5; maybe TRBD1 (5 bases). Trimming took 3 bases from V and 7 from J, leaving 13 bases between them. CDR1 KGHSH and CDR2 LQKENI come from the germline V gene. The CDR3 loop spans 14 amino acids. The chain's CDR3 is CASSPGRVGQPQHF. In nucleotides, the CDR3 is TGTGCCAGCTCACCGGGCAGGGTGGGGCAGCCCCAGCATTTT. Supplemented by reference TRBV18 and TRBJ1-5, the full variable domain reads NAGVMQNPRHLVRRRGQEARLRCSPMKGHSHVYWYRQLPEEGLKFMVYLQKENIIDESGMPKERFSAEFPKEGPSILRIQQVVRGDSAAYFCASSPGRVGQPQHFGDGTRLSIL.

The genes are TRBV18 and TRBJ1-1, with 9 positions matching TRBD1. V shed 4 bases and J 0 bases; nucleotides not matched to a gene: 6. CDR1 KGHSH and CDR2 LQKENI come from the germline V gene. The CDR3 has 16 amino acids. CDR3: CASSLRQGDMNTEAFF. CDR3 DNA: TGTGCCAGCTCACTTCGACAGGGGGACATGAACACTGAAGCTTTCTTT. Complete variable domain (other parts from reference TRBV18 and TRBJ1-1): NAGVMQNPRHLVRRRGQEARLRCSPMKGHSHVYWYRQLPEEGLKFMVYLQKENIIDESGMPKERFSAEFPKEGPSILRIQQVVRGDSAAYFCASSLRQGDMNTEAFFGQGTRLTVV.

V is TRBV5-1 and J is TRBJ1-3; unclear D gene. Germline V lookup: CDR1 SGHRS, CDR2 YFSETQ. V shed 3 bases and J shed 0 bases, with 7 bases lying between them. This CDR3 region has 14 residues. CDR3 nucleotides: TGCGCCAGCAGCTCAGGAGGCTCTGGAAACACCATATATTTT. It yields the protein CASSSGGSGNTIYF.

V is TRBV7-9 and J is TRBJ1-1; D might be TRBD1 (6 bases). The CDR3 sequence is 14 residues long. In germline, CDR1 is SEHNR, CDR2 FQNEAQ (reference sequence). Between the trimmed V and J ends, which lost 4 bases and 5 bases, there was a span of 14 bases. The CDR3 loop is CASSSDLRGTEAFF. DNA of the CDR3: TGTGCCAGCAGCTCAGACCTCAGGGGAACTGAAGCTTTCTTT.

The J gene is TRBJ2-1, the V gene TRBV5-1; tentative D call: TRBD1 (5 bases). Trimming stripped 1 base from V and 9 bases from J, with 5 bases between. This CDR3 region has 11 residues. Per the germline V gene, CDR1 is SGHRS and CDR2 is YFSETQ. The CDR3 bases are TGCGCCAGCAGCTTGACAGGTGAGCAGTTCTTC. Amino acid sequence: CASSLTGEQFF.

This clone was seen a handful of times. This sequence joins TRBV28 and TRBJ2-2; 7 bases match TRBD1. The V gene's germline CDR1 is MDHEN and CDR2 SYDVKM. The V gene end was trimmed by 5 bases and the J gene end by 3 bases; junction bases not matched to a gene: 6. CDR3 length: 15 amino acids. This chain's CDR3 is CASSLAGTDTGELFF. For the CDR3, the DNA is TGTGCCAGCAGTCTGGCCGGGACAGACACCGGGGAGCTGTTTTTT.

The CDR3 loop is CASSTYRAYEQYF. The CDR3 nucleotides read TGTGCCAGCAGCACCTACAGGGCCTACGAGCAGTACTTC. J is TRBJ2-7 and V is TRBV7-2, with TRBD1 as a possible D gene (6 bases). The V end was cut by 5 bases, the J end by 2 bases, with 10 bases between. This CDR3 is 13 amino acids long. Per germline, CDR1 SGHTA and CDR2 FQGNSA.

The chain recombines TRBV19 with TRBJ1-4, with a possible D match to TRBD1 (5 bases). The CDR3 loop spans 16 amino acids. Germline V gene lookup returns CDR1 LNHDA and CDR2 SQIVND (reference sequence). Trimming removed 5 bases at V and 3 bases at J, with 16 bases between. The CDR3 nucleotides are TGTGCCAGTAGTCTACCCCCGGGGGAATCTAATGAAAAACTGTTTTTT. Its translation is CASSLPPGESNEKLFF. Full variable domain (outside the CDR3, taken from reference TRBV19 and TRBJ1-4): DGGITQSPKYLFRKEGQNVTLSCEQNLNHDAMYWYRQDPGQGLRLIYYSQIVNDFQKGDIAEGYSVSREKKESFPLTVTSAQKNPTAFYLCASSLPPGESNEKLFFGSGTQLSVL.

V and J are TRBV5-1 and TRBJ2-2, with D perhaps TRBD1 (6 bases). CDR1 is SGHRS and CDR2 is YFSETQ in the germline V gene. V lost 2 bases, J lost 7 bases, and 15 bases lay in between. The CDR3 consists of 15 residues. This chain's CDR3 is CASSLGQGIYGELFF. The CDR3 DNA reads TGCGCCAGCAGCTTAGGGCAGGGGATATACGGGGAGCTGTTTTTT.

The chain links TRBV28 to TRBJ2-7; D may be TRBD1 (6 bases). The CDR3 contains 15 residues. The V gene's germline CDR1 is MDHEN and CDR2 SYDVKM. V lost 7 bases and J lost 1, with 17 bases in between. The CDR3 bases are TGTGCCAGCACTCAGACCGCCAGGGGATCCTACGAGCAGTACTTC. This translates into CASTQTARGSYEQYF.

This chain links TRBV6-1 with TRBJ2-7; D may be TRBD2 (6 bases). The CDR3 has 18 residues. V lost 0 bases and J lost 4, with 22 bases in between. Per germline, CDR1 MNHNS and CDR2 SASEGT. In DNA form, the CDR3 reads TGTGCCAGCAGTGAAGCGCTTCCGGGGGACTCGGGTCTATACGAGCAGTACTTC. Its protein is CASSEALPGDSGLYEQYF.

The rearrangement links TRBV6-2 or TRBV6-3 to TRBJ2-6, with TRBD2 identical over 7 bases. After removal of 5 bases from V and 1 base from J, the junction contained 8 bases not matched to a gene. This CDR3 is built from 17 residues. Germline loops: CDR1 MNHEY, CDR2 SVGEGT. CDR3 in DNA: TGTGCCAGCAGTGTCCGGACTAGTTGGTCTGGGGCCAACGTCCTGACTTTC. Protein sequence: CASSVRTSWSGANVLTF.

The chain uses TRBV5-1 and TRBJ2-3; possible D gene TRBD1, 6 bases. Per the germline V gene, CDR1 is SGHRS and CDR2 is YFSETQ. V dropped 2 bases and J dropped 5 bases, with 12 bases sitting between them. CDR3 length equals 14 residues. The CDR3 region has the DNA TGCGCCAGCAGCTTACCCCAGGACAGAGATACGCAGTATTTT. Amino acid sequence: CASSLPQDRDTQYF.

CDR3 bases: TGTGCCAGCGGTGGCAACAATGAGCAGTTCTTC. Translating it yields CASGGNNEQFF. V gene TRBV28 combines with J gene TRBJ2-1; no clear D. With 8 bases removed from V and 5 bases from J, the gap between germline ends came to 7 bases. Germline CDR1 MDHEN, CDR2 SYDVKM. The CDR3 totals 11 residues. The complete variable domain, with remaining parts taken from reference TRBV28 and TRBJ2-1, reads DVKVTQSSRYLVKRTGEKVFLECVQDMDHENMFWYRQDPGLGLRLIYFSYDVKMKEKGDIPEGYSVSREKKERFSLILESASTNQTSMYLCASGGNNEQFFGPGTRLTVL.

This chain joins TRBV28 and TRBJ1-2; TRBD1 aligns across 10 bases. V shed 5 bases and J 8 bases; nucleotides not matched to a gene: 11. This CDR3 contains 15 residues. CDR1 is MDHEN, CDR2 SYDVKM, per germline. In nucleotides, the CDR3 is TGTGCCAGCAGTGTCCCCGGGACAGGGGCCCGCGGCTACACCTTC. It translates to CASSVPGTGARGYTF.

This chain joins TRBV5-6 and TRBJ2-2; 7 nucleotides match TRBD1. The CDR3 runs to 17 residues. Germline V gene lookup returns CDR1 SGHDT and CDR2 YYEEEE. The V segment lost 5 bases and the J segment 0 bases; nucleotides outside the gene matches: 10. In DNA form, the CDR3 reads TGTGCCAGCAGTCCGGACAGGCCCTTCGCGAACACCGGGGAGCTGTTTTTT. Its translation is CASSPDRPFANTGELFF.